The 32 T cell receptor beta chains given below trace back to one sample, sequenced in a study of blood T cells in healthy people across ages. PCR was performed a second time for 7 to 11 cycles using a sample-barcoded 5' primer and a J-beta primer mix. Via MiXCR, TCRdb re-called the 5' RACE reads, giving one row per CDR3 protein. Of about 1.7 million distinct CDR3 sequences in the sample, 28% are singletons; the top ten hold around 7.7%. The sample consisted of blood. These receptors originate from a woman aged 25 to 39 in good health.

This clonotype was recorded a few times. This rearrangement joins TRBV18 to TRBJ2-7; D gene uncertain. Germline V CDR1 and CDR2: KGHSH, LQKENI. V was clipped by 3 bases and J by 2 bases, with 11 bases between them. The CDR3 consists of 14 residues. The CDR3 DNA follows: TGTGCCAGCTCACCCGTCAGTAATCCCTACGAGCAGTACTTC. Its translation: CASSPVSNPYEQYF.

This clonotype was recorded a few times. The chain carries TRBV7-9 and TRBJ2-7; 9 positions match TRBD1. The CDR3 has 16 amino acids. CDR1 and CDR2 from the germline V gene are SEHNR and FQNEAQ (reference sequence). J was trimmed by 4 bases and V by 0 bases; bases with no gene match: 7. DNA of the CDR3: TGTGCCAGCAGCTTAGCTGTGGGGGACAGGGATTACGAGCAGTACTTC. It is translated as CASSLAVGDRDYEQYF.

The chain uses TRBV6-6 and TRBJ1-1; weak D call: TRBD1 (5 bases). Trimming removed 0 bases at V and 3 bases at J, with 11 bases between. The CDR3 runs 15 residues. The germline CDR1 and CDR2 sequences are MNHNY and SVGAGI (reference sequence). Here the CDR3 DNA reads TGTGCCAGCAGTTACTCGAGCGAGGGGCACACTGAAGCTTTCTTT. Translation gives CASSYSSEGHTEAFF.

This clonotype was seen a handful of times. The V call is TRBV6-2 or TRBV6-3, the J call TRBJ2-7; unclear D gene. CDR1 and CDR2 from the germline V gene are MNHEY and SVGEGT. The CDR3 length is 11 residues. Trimming took 4 bases from V and 10 from J, leaving 11 bases between them. CDR3 in amino acids: CASSSDVGQYF. The CDR3 DNA reads TGTGCCAGCAGTTCCGATGTTGGCCAGTACTTC.

This clonotype was counted many times. The rearrangement links TRBV10-1 to TRBJ2-7; the D is unclear. Germline assignment: CDR1 WNHNN and CDR2 SYGVQD (reference sequence). The CDR3 totals 14 residues. Trimming took off 2 bases at V and 5 bases at J, with 13 bases between the two ends. The CDR3 nucleotides are TGCGCCAGCAGTGAGGACCCCCTTGGGCACGAGCAGTACTTC. It codes for CASSEDPLGHEQYF.

This clonotype was observed a few times. CDR3 region: CSANKQGSTEAFF. The CDR3 DNA sequence: TGCAGTGCTAACAAACAGGGATCGACTGAAGCTTTCTTT. J is TRBJ1-1 and V is TRBV20-1, with TRBD1 as a possible D gene (6 bases). From germline, CDR1 is DFQATT and CDR2 SNEGSKA (reference sequence). V was shortened by 4 bases and J by 5 bases, with 14 bases between the two germline ends. CDR3 length: 13 amino acids.

This chain links TRBV9 with TRBJ1-6; TRBD1 aligns across 8 bases. This CDR3 has 16 residues. Germline V gene lookup returns CDR1 SGDLS and CDR2 YYNGEE. V lost 4 bases, J lost 8 bases, and 11 bases stayed unmatched. CDR3 sequence reads: CASSPRLQGADSPLHF. The CDR3 DNA reads TGTGCCAGCAGCCCAAGACTCCAGGGGGCGGATTCACCCCTCCACTTT. Drawing the rest from reference TRBV9 and TRBJ1-6, the complete variable domain is DSGVTQTPKHLITATGQRVTLRCSPRSGDLSVYWYQQSLDQGLQFLIQYYNGEERAKGNILERFSAQQFPDLHSELNLSSLELGDSALYFCASSPRLQGADSPLHFGNGTRLTVT.

The chain links TRBV6-6 to TRBJ2-4; D is perhaps TRBD1 or TRBD2 (5 bases each). The germline V and J ends were trimmed by 2 bases and 9 bases, with 14 bases remaining between them. Germline CDR1 and CDR2: MNHNY and SVGAGI (reference sequence). The CDR3 spans 14 residues. The CDR3 sequence: CASSYGRESGIQYF. The CDR3, as DNA: TGTGCCAGCAGTTACGGCAGGGAGTCGGGCATTCAGTACTTC.

This clonotype was seen a few times. The V call is TRBV20-1, the J call TRBJ2-3; a possible D gene is TRBD2 (6 bases). From germline, CDR1 is DFQATT and CDR2 SNEGSKA (reference sequence). Trimming cost V 0 bases and J 5 bases, with 12 bases left between them. CDR3 length equals 14 residues. The CDR3 sequence is CSARDWASEDTQYF. The CDR3 DNA is TGCAGTGCTAGAGATTGGGCTAGCGAAGATACGCAGTATTTT.

The sample holds a few counts of this clonotype. The chain recombines TRBV20-1 with TRBJ2-3; D assignment may be TRBD1 or TRBD2 (5 bases each). Germline V gives CDR1 DFQATT, CDR2 SNEGSKA (reference sequence). The CDR3 is 15 residues long. V was clipped by 4 bases and J by 2 bases, with 16 bases between them. CDR3 residues: CSAIPGTENTDTQYF. For the CDR3, the DNA is TGCAGTGCTATTCCCGGGACGGAAAACACAGATACGCAGTATTTT.

This clonotype was seen repeatedly, ten times or more. This chain connects TRBV2 to TRBJ2-7; perhaps TRBD1 as D (6 bases). The CDR3 sequence is 14 residues long. Trimming took 6 bases from V and 3 from J, leaving 15 bases between them. Germline V CDR1 and CDR2: SNHLY, FYNNEI. CDR3 sequence (DNA): TGTGCCAGCAGCGTATCGGGACACCTCTACGAGCAGTACTTC. It yields the protein CASSVSGHLYEQYF.

This clonotype was counted a few times. The rearrangement joins TRBV2 to TRBJ2-5; 9 positions agree with TRBD1. Germline V CDR1 and CDR2: SNHLY, FYNNEI. The junction had 8 bases not matched to a gene; V was cut back by 6 bases and J by 3 bases. This CDR3 has 15 residues. The CDR3 spells CASRYQTGGEETQYF. The CDR3 bases are TGTGCCAGCAGATACCAGACAGGGGGGGAAGAGACCCAGTACTTC.

This clonotype turned up a few times. This sequence joins TRBV20-1 and TRBJ2-7, with 14 nucleotides matching TRBD2. The CDR3 has 15 amino acids. Unmatched junction bases numbered 6, after V lost 5 bases and J lost 3 bases. Germline V gene lookup returns CDR1 DFQATT and CDR2 SNEGSKA (reference sequence). CDR3 region: CSAQGTSGGYYEQYF. In DNA form, the CDR3 reads TGCAGTGCTCAGGGGACTAGCGGGGGATACTACGAGCAGTACTTC.

This chain uses TRBV12-5 with TRBJ2-7, with D uncertain. The DNA matches TRBJ2-5 better at its end, which makes the J call doubtful. Germline V CDR1 and CDR2: LGHNT, FRNRAP. The CDR3 has 10 amino acids. The CDR3 coding sequence is TGTGCTAGTGCCTACGAGACCCAGTACTTC. Translating it yields CASAYETQYF.

This clonotype was seen a single time. The chain joins TRBV25-1 to TRBJ1-1; D possibly corresponds to TRBD1 (5 bases). Trimming removed 2 bases from V and 6 bases from J, with 7 bases in between. The CDR3 loop spans 12 amino acids. CDR1 and CDR2 (germline): MGHDK, SYGVNS. The CDR3 nucleotides read TGTGCCAGCAGTGAACGAGGGGCTGAAGCTTTCTTT. As protein: CASSERGAEAFF.

CDR3 coding DNA: TGTGCCAGCAGTTTAGCCCAGGGGGCGGGCGAGCAGTTCTTC. Translation gives CASSLAQGAGEQFF. The V call is TRBV12-3 or TRBV12-4, the J call TRBJ2-1; 8 bases align to TRBD1. V was pared by 0 bases and J by 10 bases, with 5 bases of the junction left unmatched. The length of the CDR3 is 14 residues.

This clonotype showed up many times. This rearrangement joins TRBV7-2 to TRBJ2-5; 12 nucleotides agree with TRBD2. The CDR3 has 15 amino acids. The germline V gene has CDR1 SGHTA and CDR2 FQGNSA. Trimming took 5 bases from V and 5 from J; bases not matched to a gene: 6. The CDR3 nucleotides read TGTGCCAGCAGCCCCGGACTAGCGGGGTCTGAGACCCAGTACTTC. Translating gives CASSPGLAGSETQYF.

The chain joins TRBV12-3 or TRBV12-4 to TRBJ2-7; D is unclear. The V gene lost 3 bases and the J gene lost 0 bases, with 12 bases spanning the gap. The CDR3 covers 15 residues. The CDR3 bases are TGTGCCAGCAGTTTTGGCGGAGTACCCTCCTACGAGCAGTACTTC. Translating it yields CASSFGGVPSYEQYF.

The chain couples TRBV21-1 to TRBJ2-7; the table calls TRBD2, which could not be checked here. TRBV21-1 is shown as a pseudogene. There are 16 residues in the CDR3. CDR3 sequence: CASSKGIAGAKDEQYF. CDR3 DNA sequence: TGTGCCAGCAGCAAAGGGATAGCGGGAGCCAAGGACGAGCAGTACTTC.

Ten or more counts support this clonotype. This chain connects TRBV7-9 to TRBJ1-2; D gene uncertain. Germline assignment: CDR1 SEHNR and CDR2 FQNEAQ (reference sequence). The CDR3 is 12 amino acids. V shed 6 bases and J shed 3 bases, with 8 bases lying between them. The CDR3 DNA reads as TGTGCCAGCAGTTTGAGTTACTATGGCTACACCTTC. This codes for CASSLSYYGYTF.

The sample holds a few counts of this clonotype. The chain is built from TRBV5-1 and TRBJ2-7; 10 bases align to TRBD1. Germline CDR1 is SGHRS and CDR2 is YFSETQ. CDR3 size: 15 residues. V shed 5 bases and J 5 bases; nucleotides not matched to a gene: 10. The CDR3 DNA is TGCGCCAGCAGTTTGTCCGACGGGACAGGGGACGAGCAGTACTTC. It translates to CASSLSDGTGDEQYF.

This clonotype showed up just a few times. The V call is TRBV30, the J call TRBJ1-1; D might be TRBD1 (6 bases). Per the germline V gene, CDR1 is GTSNPN and CDR2 is SVGIG (reference sequence). V gave up 0 bases and J gave up 3 bases, with 11 bases separating them. The CDR3 contains 14 residues. CDR3: CAWSVGGADTEAFF. As DNA, the CDR3 is TGTGCCTGGAGTGTCGGGGGGGCAGACACTGAAGCTTTCTTT.

The chain recombines TRBV20-1 with TRBJ2-4, with a tentative D call TRBD1 (6 bases). The DNA end lines up better with TRBJ2-1; the J call may be wrong. Germline loops: CDR1 DFQATT, CDR2 SNEGSKA (reference sequence). There are 13 residues in the CDR3. The CDR3 sequence: CSARDPRGTEQFF. CDR3 nucleotide sequence: TGCAGTGCTAGAGATCCAAGGGGGACTGAGCAGTTCTTC.

The V and J genes are TRBV3-1 and TRBJ1-4, with 7 bases identical to TRBD1. The germline V gene encodes CDR1 LGHDT and CDR2 YNNKEL (reference sequence). This CDR3 has 17 residues. The CDR3 loop is CAVTRGQASSHGEKLFF. As DNA, the CDR3 is TGTGCTGTCACGAGAGGACAGGCCAGTTCCCACGGGGAAAAACTGTTTTTT.

The sample holds a few counts of this clonotype. The rearrangement uses TRBV20-1 and TRBJ2-2; TRBD1 aligns across 11 bases. V lost 2 bases to trimming and J lost 6 bases; unmatched junction nucleotides: 20. Looked up from germline, CDR1 is DFQATT and CDR2 is SNEGSKA (reference sequence). This CDR3 has 20 residues. This chain's CDR3 is CSARPGQGAYRGITAGELFF. The CDR3 coding sequence is TGCAGTGCTAGACCTGGACAGGGGGCCTACAGGGGGATTACGGCCGGGGAGCTGTTTTTT.

V is TRBV11-2 and J is TRBJ2-5; TRBD2 is a possible D gene (6 bases). Trimming shortened V by 2 bases and J by 3 bases, and 10 bases separated the two germline ends. Per the germline V gene, CDR1 is SGHAT and CDR2 is FQNNGV. The CDR3 consists of 14 residues. CDR3 residues: CASSLSRTKETQYF. The CDR3, as DNA: TGTGCCAGCAGCTTATCACGGACTAAAGAGACCCAGTACTTC.

CDR3 coding DNA: TGTGCCAGCAGCCATAGGACTAATCAAGAGACCCAGTACTTC. Protein sequence: CASSHRTNQETQYF. V gene TRBV3-1 combines with J gene TRBJ2-5, with a tentative D call TRBD2 (6 bases). Germline CDR1 reads LGHDT; CDR2 reads YNNKEL (reference sequence). V gave up 3 bases and J gave up 2 bases, with 10 bases separating them. The CDR3 runs to 14 residues.

This clonotype was seen many times. The V and J genes are TRBV20-1 and TRBJ2-5; D tentatively fits TRBD1 or TRBD2 (5 bases each). V gave up 3 bases and J gave up 4 bases, with 21 bases separating them. This CDR3 region has 16 residues. The germline CDR1 and CDR2 sequences are DFQATT and SNEGSKA (reference sequence). The CDR3 nucleotides are TGCAGTGCTAGGGGCGGAGGCCTAGTGGGGCGAGAGACCCAGTACTTC. Translated: CSARGGGLVGRETQYF.

There are a few counts of this clonotype. Here the CDR3 reads CASSFATEREALGYEQYF. The CDR3 bases are TGTGCCAGCAGTTTTGCGACTGAGCGGGAGGCTCTCGGTTACGAGCAGTACTTC. The chain carries TRBV6-2 or TRBV6-3 and TRBJ2-7; 9 bases align to TRBD2. Germline V gene data show CDR1 as MNHEY and CDR2 as SVGEGT. CDR3 length equals 18 residues. The V segment lost 4 bases and the J segment 4 bases; nucleotides outside the gene matches: 17.

The gene calls are TRBV6-5 and TRBJ1-2; tentatively, D is TRBD1 (6 bases). The CDR3 runs 12 residues. CDR1 is MNHEY and CDR2 is SVGAGI in the germline V gene. Trimming took 7 bases from V and 8 from J, leaving 14 bases between them. The CDR3 reads CASKGEGFGYTF. The CDR3 region has the DNA TGTGCCAGCAAGGGGGAGGGTTTCGGCTACACCTTC.

This clonotype has more than one count but fewer than ten. The chain recombines TRBV7-9 with TRBJ2-3; D unresolved. The CDR3 contains 16 residues. The germline V gene has CDR1 SEHNR and CDR2 FQNEAQ (reference sequence). Trimming took off 2 bases at V and 2 bases at J, with 14 bases between the two ends. CDR3 in amino acids: CASSLFRLKPTDTQYF. CDR3 DNA: TGTGCCAGCAGCTTATTTAGACTCAAGCCCACAGATACGCAGTATTTT.

This clonotype was seen ten or more times. V usage is TRBV30 and J usage is TRBJ2-1; D perhaps matches TRBD2 (6 bases). Per germline, CDR1 GTSNPN and CDR2 SVGIG (reference sequence). The CDR3 consists of 13 residues. The V end was cut by 3 bases, the J end by 8 bases, with 14 bases between. The DNA of the CDR3 is TGTGCCTGGAGCCTGCCTAGCGCCCATGAGCAGTTCTTC. Amino acid sequence: CAWSLPSAHEQFF.